This T cell receptor beta chain emerged from a study of cytomegalovirus exposure and HLA in healthy donors. The PCR used 60 Vbeta and 13 Jbeta primers. Assay: immunoSEQ multiplex PCR; the TCRdb copy retains only in-frame clones and omits some. Of roughly 110,000 clones listed, about three quarters are singletons. Points from the study as a whole: Researchers reported from a later analysis that most CMV-associated TCR beta chains appeared HLA-restricted. Later, an analysis showed that TCR beta chains associated with HLA were more clonally expanded than others that were equally common.

This CDR3 region has 14 residues. Germline V gene data show CDR1 as SEHNR and CDR2 as FQNEAQ (reference sequence). Between the trimmed V and J ends, which lost 1 base and 1 base, there was a span of 4 bases. With regard to this clone: As yet, its antigen is unknown.

The sample consisted of PBMCs. The clonotype was recovered from a woman in her forties in good health and CMV-seropositive. The V call is TRBV7-9, the J call TRBJ2-2, with unresolved D. DNA of the CDR3: TGTGCCAGCAGCTTAGTAATGAACACCGGGGAGCTGTTTTTT. Its translation: CASSLVMNTGELFF.